Reported below is one T cell receptor (beta chain). A clone one base away is much larger, so this may be a read error. This CDR3 region has 21 residues. Looked up from germline, CDR1 is SGHNT and CDR2 is YENEEA. The record originates from a study of regulatory T cells in long-lasting Graves disease. HTBI primers from iRepertoire and Arm-PCR of CDR3 regions yielded the TCR beta libraries. TCRdb re-derived calls from the multiplex PCR reads in MiXCR, one entry per CDR3 protein. The table includes 400,000 to 500,000 distinct CDR3 sequences, about 15% detected once. As to time point: newly diagnosed GD, antithyroid drugs for less than 3 months. PBMCs provided the RNA from which the TCR library was made. The sample was also reused in another study, on T cells in Graves' hyperthyroidism and ophthalmopathy.

V and J are TRBV11-3 and TRBJ2-2, with TRBD1 matching 8 bases. This sequence originates from a woman between 40 and 55 years old with Graves disease. The sample was peripheral blood mononuclear cells (PBMCs), taken at new diagnosis, from a patient treated with antithyroid drugs. The CDR3 DNA reads TGTGGCAGCAGCTTTACCCTTATACCGGGACAGGAGACCCAAAACACCGGGGAGCTGTTTTTT. The encoded protein is CGSSFTLIPGQETQNTGELFF.